This entry describes one TCR beta chain. Its antigen is not identified. As for treatment: oral pan-JAK inhibitor, 5-10 mg twice daily. The source of the sample is a study of CD8+ T cells in alopecia areata. Study details: Oral tofacitinib, 5 to 10 mg twice daily, was given in an open-label trial. Regarding the study as a whole: Higher clonality than in normal scalp was seen in lesional scalp, especially alopecia totalis/universalis. Scalp clonality and expanded CD8+ clones among the top 100 showed significant decreases with tofacitinib.

Extraction and reverse transcription of RNA yielded cDNA as the sequencing template. Assay: immunoSEQ multiplex PCR; the TCRdb copy retains only in-frame clones and omits some. The repertoire has roughly 60,000 clones, roughly 46% of them found once; the top ten carry around 21%. The CDR3 spans 15 residues. The V gene end was trimmed by 5 bases and the J gene end by 4 bases; junction bases not matched to a gene: 9. Per the germline V gene, CDR1 is MNHEY and CDR2 is SMNVEV (reference sequence). This clonotype originated in a human donor with alopecia areata. Specimen: CD8+ T cells sorted from blood, collected at approximately week 36, from a patient treated with tofacitinib. The chain has TRBV27 and TRBJ2-7, with 9 bases matching TRBD2. CDR3 loop: CASSVLAGVGYEQYF. CDR3 sequence (DNA): TGTGCCAGCAGTGTCTTAGCGGGAGTTGGATACGAGCAGTACTTC.